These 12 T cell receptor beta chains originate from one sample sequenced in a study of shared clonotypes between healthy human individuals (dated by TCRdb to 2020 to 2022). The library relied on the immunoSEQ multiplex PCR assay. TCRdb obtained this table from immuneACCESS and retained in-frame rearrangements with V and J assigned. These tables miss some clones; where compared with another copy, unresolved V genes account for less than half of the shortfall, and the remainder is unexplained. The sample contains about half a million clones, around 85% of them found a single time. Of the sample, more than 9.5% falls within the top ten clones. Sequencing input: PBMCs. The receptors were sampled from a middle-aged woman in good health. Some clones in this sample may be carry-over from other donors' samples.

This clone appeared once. As DNA, the CDR3 is TGCGCCAGCAGTGAGGCGGCAGATACGCAGTATTTT. It encodes CASSEAADTQYF. V and J are TRBV10-1 and TRBJ2-3; no clear D. The V gene lost 2 bases and the J gene lost 4 bases, with 4 bases spanning the gap. Germline V gene lookup returns CDR1 WNHNN and CDR2 SYGVQD (reference sequence). The CDR3 is made up of 12 amino acids.

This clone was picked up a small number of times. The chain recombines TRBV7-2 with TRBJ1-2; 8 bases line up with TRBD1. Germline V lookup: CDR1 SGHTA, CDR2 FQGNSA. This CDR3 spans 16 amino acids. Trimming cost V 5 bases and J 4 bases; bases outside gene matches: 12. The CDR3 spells CASSPEAQGAGYGYTF. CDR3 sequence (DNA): TGTGCCAGCAGCCCAGAGGCCCAGGGGGCTGGCTATGGCTACACCTTC.

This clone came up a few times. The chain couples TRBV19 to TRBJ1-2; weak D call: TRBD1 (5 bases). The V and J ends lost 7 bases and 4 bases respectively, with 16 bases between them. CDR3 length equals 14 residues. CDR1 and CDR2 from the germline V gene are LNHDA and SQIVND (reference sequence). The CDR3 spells CASTPGATRYGYTF. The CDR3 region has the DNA TGTGCCAGTACCCCCGGGGCTACTCGCTATGGCTACACCTTC.

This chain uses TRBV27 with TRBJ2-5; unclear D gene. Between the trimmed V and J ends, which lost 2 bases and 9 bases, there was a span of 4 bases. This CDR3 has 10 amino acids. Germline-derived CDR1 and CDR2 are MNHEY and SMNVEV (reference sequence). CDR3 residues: CASSLAAQYF. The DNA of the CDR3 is TGTGCCAGCAGTTTAGCGGCCCAGTACTTC.

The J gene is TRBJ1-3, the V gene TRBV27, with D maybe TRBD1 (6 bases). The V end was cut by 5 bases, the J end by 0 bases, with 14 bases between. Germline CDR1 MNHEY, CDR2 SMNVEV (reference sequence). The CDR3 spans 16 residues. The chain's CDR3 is CASSARGPDSGNTIYF. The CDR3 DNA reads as TGTGCCAGCAGTGCCAGGGGCCCCGACTCTGGAAACACCATATATTTT.

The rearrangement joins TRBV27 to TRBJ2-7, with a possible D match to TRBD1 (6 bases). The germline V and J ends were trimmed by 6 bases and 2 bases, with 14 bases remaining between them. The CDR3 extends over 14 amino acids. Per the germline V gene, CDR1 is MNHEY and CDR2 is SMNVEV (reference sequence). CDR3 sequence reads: CASSFAGQTYEQYF. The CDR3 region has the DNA TGTGCCAGCAGCTTCGCCGGACAGACCTACGAGCAGTACTTC.

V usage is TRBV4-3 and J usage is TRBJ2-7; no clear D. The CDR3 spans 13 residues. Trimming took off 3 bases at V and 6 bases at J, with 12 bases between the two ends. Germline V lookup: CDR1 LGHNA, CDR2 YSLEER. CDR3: CASSHTWPGEQYF. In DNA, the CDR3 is TGCGCCAGCAGCCATACTTGGCCGGGCGAGCAGTACTTC.

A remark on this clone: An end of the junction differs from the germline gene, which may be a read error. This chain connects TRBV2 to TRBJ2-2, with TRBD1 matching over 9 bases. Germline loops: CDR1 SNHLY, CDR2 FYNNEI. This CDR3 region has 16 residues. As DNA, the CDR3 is TGTGCCAGCTCCAGGACAGGGGTCGGTCTCACCGGGGAGCCGTTTTTT. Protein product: CASSRTGVGLTGEPFF.

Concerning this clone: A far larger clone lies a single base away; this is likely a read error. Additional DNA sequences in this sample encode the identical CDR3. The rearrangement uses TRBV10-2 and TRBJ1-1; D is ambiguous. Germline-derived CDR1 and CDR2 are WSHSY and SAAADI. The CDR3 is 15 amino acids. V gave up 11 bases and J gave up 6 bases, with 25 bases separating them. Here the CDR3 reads CASGEADRRGPEAFF. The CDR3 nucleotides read TGCGCCTCTGGGGAGGCGGACCGTCGGGGTCCTGAAGCTTTCTTT.

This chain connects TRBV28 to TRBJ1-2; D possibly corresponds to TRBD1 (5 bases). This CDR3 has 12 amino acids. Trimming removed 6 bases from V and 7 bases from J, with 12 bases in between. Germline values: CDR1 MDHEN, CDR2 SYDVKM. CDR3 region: CASRGRVAGYTF. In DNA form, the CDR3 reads TGTGCCAGCAGGGGCAGGGTTGCTGGCTACACCTTC.

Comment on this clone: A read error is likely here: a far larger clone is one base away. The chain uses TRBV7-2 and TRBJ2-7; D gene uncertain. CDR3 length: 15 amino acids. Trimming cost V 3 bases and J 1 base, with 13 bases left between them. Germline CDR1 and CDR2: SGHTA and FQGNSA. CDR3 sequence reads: CASSFDPTGSYEQYF. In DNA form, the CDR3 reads TGTGCCAGCAGCTTCGACCCTACTGGTTCCTACGAGCAGTACTTC. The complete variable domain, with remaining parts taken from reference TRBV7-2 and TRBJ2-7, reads GAGVSQSPSNKVTEKGKDVELRCDPISGHTALYWYRQSLGQGLEFLIYFQGNSAPDKSGLPSDRFSAERTGGSVSTLTIQRTQQEDSAVYLCASSFDPTGSYEQYFGPGTRLTVT.

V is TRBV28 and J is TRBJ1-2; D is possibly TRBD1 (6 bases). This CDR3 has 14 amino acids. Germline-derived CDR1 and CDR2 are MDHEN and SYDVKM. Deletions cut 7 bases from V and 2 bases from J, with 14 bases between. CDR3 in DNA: TGTGCCAGCAACCGAAGGGGGGGAAACTATGGCTACACCTTC. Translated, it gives CASNRRGGNYGYTF.